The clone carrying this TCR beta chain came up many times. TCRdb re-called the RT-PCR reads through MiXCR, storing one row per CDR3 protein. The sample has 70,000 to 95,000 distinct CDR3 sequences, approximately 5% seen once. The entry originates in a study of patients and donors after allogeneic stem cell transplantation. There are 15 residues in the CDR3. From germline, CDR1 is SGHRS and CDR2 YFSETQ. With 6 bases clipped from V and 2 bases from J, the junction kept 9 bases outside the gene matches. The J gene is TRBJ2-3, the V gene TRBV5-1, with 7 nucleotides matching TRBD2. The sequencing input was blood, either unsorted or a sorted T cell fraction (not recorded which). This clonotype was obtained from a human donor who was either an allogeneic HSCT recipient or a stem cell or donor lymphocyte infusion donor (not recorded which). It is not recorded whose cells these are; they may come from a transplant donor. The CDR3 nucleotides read TGCGCCAGCACCCCTAGCGGACCGGTCACAGATACGCAGTATTTT. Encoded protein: CASTPSGPVTDTQYF.